Presented here are 19 T cell receptor beta chains from one specimen sequenced in a study of blood T cell repertoires in COVID-19. Data came from immunoSEQ multiplex PCR; TCRdb stores just in-frame clones and leaves some out. The sample includes about 66,000 clones, about 90% of them seen just once. The sample taken for sequencing was peripheral blood. The receptors derive from a human donor in a cohort sampled during active COVID-19.

V is TRBV18 and J is TRBJ2-3; D might be TRBD2 (6 bases). The CDR3 is made up of 17 amino acids. CDR1 is KGHSH and CDR2 is LQKENI in the germline V gene. The V and J ends lost 1 base and 0 bases respectively, with 14 bases between them. The CDR3 reads CASSPLPGSGSTDTQYF. Written as DNA, the CDR3 is TGTGCCAGCTCACCACTCCCGGGTAGCGGTAGCACAGATACGCAGTATTTT.

The CDR3 bases are TGTGCCAGTAGTATCGTGGGAGGCCTCTCCTACAATGAGCAGTTCTTC. It is translated as CASSIVGGLSYNEQFF. The chain combines TRBV19 with TRBJ2-1, with a tentative D call TRBD2 (6 bases). Germline V gene sequence: CDR1 LNHDA, CDR2 SQIVND (reference sequence). The CDR3 length is 16 residues. Between the trimmed V and J ends, which lost 3 bases and 0 bases, there was a span of 12 bases.

The chain carries TRBV10-3 and TRBJ2-7, with 7 bases fitting TRBD2. CDR1 and CDR2 (germline): ENHRY, SYGVKD. The V gene end was trimmed by 7 bases and the J gene end by 6 bases; junction bases not matched to a gene: 12. The CDR3 covers 14 residues. CDR3 bases: TGTGCCATCAAGATGGGCGGGAGCGTCGGCGAGCAGTACTTC. Its protein is CAIKMGGSVGEQYF.

The chain joins TRBV7-3 to TRBJ2-1, with 7 positions matching TRBD1. V lost 5 bases to trimming and J lost 5 bases; unmatched junction nucleotides: 9. This CDR3 is built from 15 residues. CDR1 is SGHTA and CDR2 is FQGTGA in the germline V gene. The CDR3 DNA sequence: TGTGCCAGCAGCCCAGGGGGAAAGGGACACAATGAGCAGTTCTTC. This sequence encodes CASSPGGKGHNEQFF.

The V gene is TRBV7-2, the J gene TRBJ2-5; 8 nucleotides match TRBD1. V lost 5 bases, J lost 5 bases, and 7 bases stayed unmatched. Germline-derived CDR1 and CDR2 are SGHTA and FQGNSA. The CDR3 consists of 14 residues. The CDR3 nucleotides are TGTGCCAGCAGCGACCGGACAGGGAGCGAGACCCAGTACTTC. Encoded protein: CASSDRTGSETQYF.

The V call is TRBV27, the J call TRBJ2-3; 8 nucleotides line up with TRBD2. The CDR3 is 16 amino acids. Germline CDR1 MNHEY, CDR2 SMNVEV (reference sequence). Trimming cost V 3 bases and J 4 bases; bases outside gene matches: 9. The CDR3 region has the DNA TGTGCCAGCAGTTTGCACCCGGGAGGGCAGGCAGATACGCAGTATTTT. It yields the protein CASSLHPGGQADTQYF.

The count of this clone is one. The chain is built from TRBV28 and TRBJ1-1, with 7 positions matching TRBD1. CDR1 is MDHEN, CDR2 SYDVKM, per germline. The V gene end was trimmed by 2 bases and the J gene end by 1 base; junction bases not matched to a gene: 1. The CDR3 sequence is 14 residues long. CDR3 amino acids: CASSLGDRNTEAFF. The CDR3 coding sequence is TGTGCCAGCAGTTTAGGGGACAGGAACACTGAAGCTTTCTTT. Using reference TRBV28 and TRBJ1-1 for the parts outside the CDR3, the full variable domain is DVKVTQSSRYLVKRTGEKVFLECVQDMDHENMFWYRQDPGLGLRLIYFSYDVKMKEKGDIPEGYSVSREKKERFSLILESASTNQTSMYLCASSLGDRNTEAFFGQGTRLTVV.

This sequence joins TRBV7-2 and TRBJ2-1; D gene ambiguous. Germline CDR1 reads SGHTA; CDR2 reads FQGNSA. V was trimmed by 0 bases and J by 4 bases, leaving 16 bases between them. The CDR3 covers 17 residues. The CDR3, as DNA: TGTGCCAGCAGCTTAGCGCACGTTAGTCGTTCTTACAATGAGCAGTTCTTC. Translation gives CASSLAHVSRSYNEQFF.

In DNA form, the CDR3 reads TGTGCCAGCAGCCAGGACAGGAGCGATGGGGAGCTGTTTTTT. Translation: CASSQDRSDGELFF. This chain connects TRBV7-2 to TRBJ2-2; TRBD1 aligns across 7 bases. CDR1 and CDR2 from the germline V gene are SGHTA and FQGNSA. The J segment lost 8 bases and the V segment lost 5 bases, leaving 8 bases of the junction unmatched. The CDR3 consists of 14 residues. The whole variable domain, remainder taken from reference TRBV7-2 and TRBJ2-2, is GAGVSQSPSNKVTEKGKDVELRCDPISGHTALYWYRQSLGQGLEFLIYFQGNSAPDKSGLPSDRFSAERTGGSVSTLTIQRTQQEDSAVYLCASSQDRSDGELFFGEGSRLTVL.

This rearrangement joins TRBV6-5 to TRBJ1-1, with D perhaps matching TRBD1 (6 bases). The CDR3 has 11 amino acids. The germline V and J ends were trimmed by 6 bases and 8 bases, with 10 bases remaining between them. Germline-derived CDR1 and CDR2 are MNHEY and SVGAGI. The CDR3 loop reads CASRSQGEAFF. CDR3 DNA sequence: TGTGCCAGCAGGTCACAGGGAGAAGCTTTCTTT.

This chain links TRBV7-2 with TRBJ1-2; D unresolved. V was cut by 3 bases and J by 4 bases, with 21 bases left in between. The CDR3 length is 17 residues. From germline, CDR1 is SGHTA and CDR2 FQGNSA. In DNA, the CDR3 is TGTGCCAGCAGCTTCCCAGGTTTGGAGGAAGGGCTCTATGGCTACACCTTC. Its protein product is CASSFPGLEEGLYGYTF.

This clone was detected only once. The chain links TRBV5-1 to TRBJ1-4; maybe TRBD1 (6 bases). CDR1 is SGHRS and CDR2 is YFSETQ in the germline V gene. V dropped 4 bases and J dropped 2 bases, with 18 bases sitting between them. CDR3 length equals 17 residues. CDR3 nucleotide sequence: TGCGCCAGCAGCATCGGGATCCAGGGGTTTACTAATGAAAAACTGTTTTTT. Amino acid sequence: CASSIGIQGFTNEKLFF.

This clone is medium-sized (0.01 to 0.1%) by share. The identical CDR3 is also encoded by other nucleotide sequences in the sample. The V call is TRBV27, the J call TRBJ2-7; perhaps TRBD1 as D (6 bases). CDR1 and CDR2 (germline): MNHEY, SMNVEV (reference sequence). The CDR3 covers 14 residues. The V end lost 3 bases, the J end lost 0 bases, and 9 bases lay between the germline ends. The CDR3 nucleotides are TGTGCCAGCAGTTTGAGGGACACCTCCTACGAGCAGTACTTC. Its translation: CASSLRDTSYEQYF.

The V gene is TRBV5-1, the J gene TRBJ2-3; the D gene is possibly TRBD2 (5 bases). Trimming took off 4 bases at V and 11 bases at J, with 23 bases between the two ends. Germline CDR1 SGHRS, CDR2 YFSETQ. The CDR3 consists of 15 residues. CDR3 region: CASSPADPGKILQYF. The CDR3 DNA reads TGCGCCAGCAGCCCAGCGGACCCTGGGAAGATTTTGCAGTATTTT.

The V and J genes are TRBV5-6 and TRBJ1-2; the match to TRBD1 covers 9 bases. The germline gives CDR1 SGHDT, CDR2 YYEEEE. The CDR3 totals 16 residues. V lost 4 bases and J lost 4; bases outside the gene matches: 11. CDR3 nucleotide sequence: TGTGCCAGCAGCCCCCAGGGGACAGGGCGGGCCTATGGCTACACCTTC. Translating it yields CASSPQGTGRAYGYTF. The variable domain in full, completed from reference TRBV5-6 and TRBJ1-2, reads DAGVTQSPTHLIKTRGQQVTLRCSPKSGHDTVSWYQQALGQGPQFIFQYYEEEERQRGNFPDRFSGHQFPNYSSELNVNALLLGDSALYLCASSPQGTGRAYGYTFGSGTRLTVV.

The rearrangement joins TRBV7-6 to TRBJ2-5; D may be TRBD1 (6 bases). With 3 bases removed from V and 4 bases from J, the gap between germline ends came to 15 bases. The CDR3 has 15 amino acids. The germline V gene encodes CDR1 SGHVS and CDR2 FNYEAQ. In DNA form, the CDR3 reads TGTGCCAGCAGCTTGGGGGACCTACAGGGAGAGACCCAGTACTTC. Translated, it gives CASSLGDLQGETQYF.

The chain has TRBV11-2 and TRBJ1-6, with 8 positions matching TRBD1. Per the germline V gene, CDR1 is SGHAT and CDR2 is FQNNGV. Germline trimming cut 7 bases from V and 5 bases from J; bases unmatched to any gene: 19. This CDR3 has 19 amino acids. In DNA form, the CDR3 reads TGTGCCAGCAACATCAACTCGGACAGGGTGGCGACTAATAATTCACCCCTCCACTTT. Translated, it gives CASNINSDRVATNNSPLHF.

The chain joins TRBV7-6 to TRBJ2-7; 9 positions agree with TRBD1. This CDR3 contains 16 residues. The germline gives CDR1 SGHVS, CDR2 FNYEAQ. J gave up 1 base and V 5 bases, and 9 bases lay outside the gene matches. CDR3 DNA sequence: TGTGCCAGCAGCCAATCCGACAGGGGGTTGTCCTACGAGCAGTACTTC. Translation: CASSQSDRGLSYEQYF.

The gene calls are TRBV23-1 and TRBJ1-1, with D unclear. TRBV23-1 counts as an open reading frame of uncertain function. The V end lost 8 bases, the J end lost 3 bases, and 7 bases lay between the germline ends. This CDR3 comprises 11 residues. CDR3 bases: TGCGCCAGCTTCAATTACACTGAAGCTTTCTTT. Residues: CASFNYTEAFF.